Below are 14 T cell receptor beta chains sequenced from a single sample in a study of T cells in Graves' hyperthyroidism and ophthalmopathy. RNA transcripts were the template for amplifying TCR beta CDR3 regions. Primed by the HTBI set, a first-round RT-PCR was run on the TCR CDR3. TCRdb reprocessed the multiplex PCR reads via MiXCR and lists one record per CDR3 protein. The profile shows around 300,000 distinct CDR3 sequences, 20% to 30% of them singletons. The specimen was blood. Receptors originate from a man aged 35-49 years with Graves' hyperthyroidism that later progressed to Graves' ophthalmopathy.

The chain links TRBV11-3 to TRBJ2-7; TRBD1 matches at 8 bases. Germline CDR1 reads SGHNT; CDR2 reads YENEEA. The CDR3 sequence is 15 residues long. V lost 5 bases to trimming and J lost 2 bases; unmatched junction nucleotides: 8. CDR3 DNA: TGTGCCAGCAGCCTGCTAACAGGGGGACCCTACGAGCAGTACTTC. It yields the protein CASSLLTGGPYEQYF.

This clonotype was recorded many times. The V and J genes are TRBV5-1 and TRBJ2-5; TRBD2 is a possible D gene (6 bases). The germline V gene has CDR1 SGHRS and CDR2 YFSETQ. CDR3 length: 14 amino acids. Trimming took 4 bases from V and 1 from J, leaving 11 bases between them. The CDR3 coding sequence is TGCGCCAGCAGCACCCGGACTACCCAAGAGACCCAGTACTTC. Encoded protein: CASSTRTTQETQYF.

CDR3 residues: CAWSVALAGGTQYF. The CDR3 region has the DNA TGTGCCTGGAGTGTAGCCCTAGCGGGAGGGACCCAGTACTTC. The chain is built from TRBV30 and TRBJ2-5; 11 nucleotides line up with TRBD2. Germline V CDR1 and CDR2: GTSNPN, SVGIG (reference sequence). Germline trimming cut 0 bases from V and 7 bases from J; bases unmatched to any gene: 4. This CDR3 region has 14 residues.

This clonotype has at least ten counts. The CDR3 sequence: CASSLDGTGSYEQYF. The CDR3 nucleotides are TGCGCCAGCAGCTTGGACGGGACAGGCTCCTACGAGCAGTACTTC. The J gene is TRBJ2-7, the V gene TRBV5-1; 8 positions agree with TRBD1. The CDR3 has 15 residues. Germline CDR1 is SGHRS and CDR2 is YFSETQ. Unmatched junction bases numbered 2, after V lost 0 bases and J lost 0 bases.

This clonotype was counted a few times. The V and J genes are TRBV25-1 and TRBJ2-5; TRBD2 aligns across 8 bases. Germline lookup yields CDR1 MGHDK and CDR2 SYGVNS. This CDR3 contains 16 residues. The junction had 8 bases not matched to a gene; V was cut back by 1 base and J by 4 bases. CDR3 protein: CASSESLGAGGETQYF. The CDR3 region has the DNA TGTGCCAGCAGTGAATCCCTAGGGGCGGGAGGAGAGACCCAGTACTTC.

This clonotype has a count of ten or more. The chain has TRBV20-1 and TRBJ1-2; 9 nucleotides match TRBD1. Per germline, CDR1 DFQATT and CDR2 SNEGSKA (reference sequence). V lost 2 bases, J lost 4 bases, and 5 bases stayed unmatched. This CDR3 has 14 residues. The CDR3, as DNA: TGCAGTGCTAGAAACAGGGGGCGCTTCTATGGCTACACCTTC. Residues: CSARNRGRFYGYTF.

This clonotype was counted at least ten times. The chain has TRBV19 and TRBJ1-1; D is perhaps TRBD1 (6 bases). This CDR3 is built from 16 residues. Trimming took 4 bases from V and 1 from J, leaving 16 bases between them. The V gene's germline CDR1 is LNHDA and CDR2 SQIVND (reference sequence). This CDR3 is CASSSRGVGENTEAFF. CDR3 DNA sequence: TGTGCCAGTAGTAGCAGGGGCGTAGGAGAGAACACTGAAGCTTTCTTT.

This clonotype was recorded once. CDR3 sequence: CASSMGVEGVYQPQHF. In nucleotides, the CDR3 is TGTGCCAGTAGTATGGGGGTCGAGGGGGTCTATCAGCCCCAGCATTTT. The genes are TRBV19 and TRBJ1-5; a possible D gene is TRBD1 (6 bases). Trimming shortened V by 3 bases and J by 5 bases, and 17 bases separated the two germline ends. Germline loops: CDR1 LNHDA, CDR2 SQIVND (reference sequence). The CDR3 has 16 residues.

This clonotype was seen many times. The V call is TRBV10-3, the J call TRBJ1-5; D is unclear. The V gene lost 7 bases and the J gene lost 4 bases, with 11 bases spanning the gap. Germline values: CDR1 ENHRY, CDR2 SYGVKD. The CDR3 covers 13 residues. CDR3 loop: CAINRGRNQPQHF. CDR3 bases: TGTGCCATCAACCGGGGTCGGAATCAGCCCCAGCATTTT.

This clonotype was counted many times. The chain combines TRBV5-1 with TRBJ2-7, with a tentative D call TRBD2 (6 bases). V dropped 0 bases and J dropped 7 bases, with 14 bases sitting between them. This CDR3 is built from 14 residues. Germline lookup yields CDR1 SGHRS and CDR2 YFSETQ. For the CDR3, the DNA is TGCGCCAGCAGCTTGGGCCCCGGGAGCGGTGAGCAGTACTTC. Protein sequence: CASSLGPGSGEQYF.

Many counts were recorded for this clonotype. V and J are TRBV12-3 or TRBV12-4 and TRBJ2-5; the D is unclear. CDR3 size: 14 residues. The ends were cut back, 6 bases at V and 2 bases at J, with 13 bases in the middle. DNA of the CDR3: TGTGCCAGCAGCCCCCAATCTGGGCAAGAGACCCAGTACTTC. It specifies CASSPQSGQETQYF.

This clonotype was observed at least ten times. The chain uses TRBV7-9 and TRBJ2-5; D may be TRBD1 (6 bases). Germline V gene sequence: CDR1 SEHNR, CDR2 FQNEAQ (reference sequence). The CDR3 extends over 12 amino acids. V was shortened by 6 bases and J by 5 bases, with 10 bases between the two germline ends. The CDR3 region has the DNA TGTGCCAGCAGTCAGGGGCTCGAGACCCAGTACTTC. It is translated as CASSQGLETQYF.

The genes are TRBV6-2 or TRBV6-3 and TRBJ2-7; 14 nucleotides line up with TRBD2. CDR3 length: 13 residues. CDR1 MNHEY and CDR2 SVGEGT come from the germline V gene. Germline trimming cut 8 bases from V and 8 bases from J; bases unmatched to any gene: 5. The CDR3 region has the DNA TGTGCCAGCGGCGGACTAGCGGGAGGAAAGCAGTACTTC. This codes for CASGGLAGGKQYF.

This chain joins TRBV28 and TRBJ1-2, with D uncertain. The CDR3 totals 12 residues. CDR1 is MDHEN, CDR2 SYDVKM, per germline. CDR3: CAHSTTTFGYTF. CDR3 bases: TGTGCTCACTCCACGACCACATTTGGCTACACCTTC.